This T cell receptor (beta chain) was captured by sequencing in a study of T cells after yellow fever vaccination. MiXCR, applied by TCRdb to the 5' RACE reads, yields one record per CDR3 protein. The sample contains some 500,000 distinct CDR3 sequences, approximately 13% of which appear only once. Germline V gene sequence: CDR1 KGHSH, CDR2 LQKENI. Deletions cut 2 bases from V and 3 bases from J, with 14 bases between. The length of the CDR3 is 16 residues. This clonotype was found a few times. Its antigen is as yet unknown. Study-wide results and caveats: Among primary-vaccination clones, most reappeared after the booster, at around 97% for CD4 and around 90% for CD8.

The specimen comprised PBMCs, sampled on the day of the yellow fever booster vaccination. The chain recombines TRBV18 with TRBJ2-1, with D possibly TRBD1 on 6 matching bases. The sequence came from a man aged 25 to 40 who received the YFV17D yellow fever vaccine. The CDR3 sequence: CASSPGRRGSYNEQFF. The CDR3 nucleotides are TGTGCCAGCTCACCAGGGCGCAGGGGTAGCTACAATGAGCAGTTCTTC.